This T cell receptor (beta chain) is drawn from a study of T cells in localized non-small cell lung cancer. General study results and limits: Uninvolved adjacent lung had higher T cell clonality than tumor and all other tissues.

To note about this clone: Its antigen is unidentified.

The table came from immunoSEQ multiplex PCR; TCRdb's copy has only in-frame clones and leaves some out. The data show 1,900 or so clones, over 25% seen once. The CDR3 consists of 14 residues. After removal of 10 bases from V and 2 bases from J, the junction contained 11 bases not matched to a gene. Germline V gene lookup returns CDR1 MDHEN and CDR2 SYDVKM. The sequenced sample was normal lung tissue next to the tumor, obtained before any cancer treatment. The receptor was derived from a woman aged 35-70 years with stage II lung adenocarcinoma. This chain joins TRBV28 and TRBJ2-7; 7 bases map to TRBD1. The CDR3 region has the DNA TGTGCCACCCGCAGGGGGAGACAAACCTACGAGCAGTACTTC. Its translation is CATRRGRQTYEQYF.